This T cell receptor beta chain originates from a study of cytomegalovirus exposure and HLA in healthy donors. Overall study results and limits: Most of the CMV-associated TCR beta chains (in a later analysis) appeared to be HLA-restricted. Presence/absence analyses took donor sequencing depth as roughly uniform.

The PCR had 60 Vbeta and 13 Jbeta primers. The method was immunoSEQ multiplex PCR; TCRdb's version includes in-frame clones alone and lacks a portion of them. The repertoire consists of about 99,000 clones, with around 73% occurring once and the leading ten covering 3.4%. Note on this clone: Antigen: not known.

What was sequenced was PBMCs. The receptor was derived from a man in his forties in good health and CMV-seronegative.

The CDR3 DNA is TGTGCCAGCAGCTTGTTGGGACAGGGGGTTAATTCACCCCTCCACTTT. Its protein is CASSLLGQGVNSPLHF. The V call is TRBV5-6, the J call TRBJ1-6, with 11 positions matching TRBD1. V lost 1 base and J lost 6; bases outside the gene matches: 3. Germline V lookup: CDR1 SGHDT, CDR2 YYEEEE. The CDR3 runs to 16 residues.